This T cell receptor (beta chain) was captured in a study of circulating and synovial CD4+ cells in juvenile arthritis. Germline CDR1 is MNHNS and CDR2 is SASEGT. This CDR3 is built from 14 residues. Between the trimmed V and J ends, which lost 4 bases and 0 bases, there was a span of 9 bases. Donors were patients with active juvenile idiopathic arthritis. Here immunoSEQ multiplex PCR was the method, and the copy in TCRdb shows in-frame clones only, minus some. The table records under 35,000 clones, just under 97% of them present only once. This clone came up once. The sequence was obtained from a human donor with juvenile idiopathic arthritis. This rearrangement joins TRBV6-1 to TRBJ1-1; D is undetermined. The sample was CD4+ T cells from blood. CDR3 amino acids: CASSGATMNTEAFF. As DNA, the CDR3 is TGTGCCAGCAGTGGGGCAACGATGAACACTGAAGCTTTCTTT.